Listed below are T cell receptor beta chains from one sample, sequenced in a study of T cells in Graves' hyperthyroidism and ophthalmopathy. TCRdb ran MiXCR on the multiplex PCR reads and lists one entry per CDR3 protein. The sample includes some 650,000 distinct CDR3 sequences, 16% of them seen just once. Source material: blood. The origin of the receptors is a woman in her 40s with Graves' ophthalmopathy. CDR3s include the opening cysteine and the closing phenylalanine or tryptophan. A D gene is named only where the DNA matches it firmly. Size values are once, few and many counts, or a class for expanded clones, and some rows have none.

>TRBV7-9|TRBJ2-3|many|14|-
CASSLARSFGTQYF
TGTGCCAGCAGCTTAGCGCGTTCCTTTGGTACGCAGTATTTT
>TRBV2|TRBJ2-7|many|12|-
CASTRQEGEQYF
TGTGCCAGCACCCGACAGGAGGGCGAGCAGTACTTC
>TRBV19|TRBJ1-6|-|12|-
CASSQTESPLHF
TGTGCCAGTAGCCAAACTGAATCACCCCTCCACTTT
>TRBV29-1|TRBJ1-3|few|14|-
CSVGDRYSGNTIYF
TGCAGCGTCGGAGACAGATACTCTGGAAACACCATATATTTT
>TRBV2|TRBJ1-5|many|14|TRBD1
CASRTGVSNQPQHF
TGTGCCAGCAGGACAGGGGTGAGCAATCAGCCCCAGCATTTT
>TRBV29-1|TRBJ1-1|few|14|TRBD1
CSGDRELLGTEAFF
TGCAGCGGGGACAGGGAGCTCTTAGGGACTGAAGCTTTCTTT
>TRBV24-1|TRBJ1-6|many|14|TRBD1
CATNRDRALSPLHF
TGTGCCACCAACCGGGACAGGGCCCTTTCACCCCTCCACTTT
>TRBV29-1|TRBJ1-1|few|14|-
CSAKERDKNTEAFF
TGCAGCGCAAAGGAGCGGGACAAGAACACTGAAGCTTTCTTT
>TRBV7-2|TRBJ2-7|few|15|TRBD2
CASSLGLAGYYEQYF
TGTGCCAGCAGCTTAGGGCTAGCGGGGTACTACGAGCAGTACTTC
>TRBV29-1|TRBJ1-3|few|15|-
CSVGSVSRAGNTIYF
TGCAGCGTTGGGAGTGTTTCCCGAGCAGGAAACACCATATATTTT
>TRBV28|TRBJ2-4|few|15|TRBD1
CASSFQGAIKNIQYF
TGTGCCAGCAGTTTCCAGGGGGCGATCAAAAACATTCAGTACTTC
>TRBV20-1|TRBJ2-7|-|11|-
CSAPGLDEQYF
TGCAGTGCCCCGGGACTCGACGAGCAGTACTTC
>TRBV4-1|TRBJ2-1|-|15|-
CASSQVFDNYNEQFF
TGCGCCAGCAGCCAAGTATTCGACAACTACAATGAGCAGTTCTTC
>TRBV6-1|TRBJ1-5|few|15|-
CASSEFVYSNQPQHF
TGTGCCAGCAGTGAGTTCGTTTATAGCAATCAGCCCCAGCATTTT
>TRBV7-2|TRBJ2-1|-|16|TRBD2
CASSSRQRGGFNEQFF
TGTGCCAGCAGCTCAAGACAGCGGGGGGGCTTCAATGAGCAGTTCTTC
>TRBV7-2|TRBJ1-2|-|14|-
CASSPGTPTYGYTF
TGTGCCAGCAGCCCAGGGACGCCAACCTATGGCTACACCTTC
>TRBV5-1|TRBJ2-7|many|13|-
CASSLSHGYEQYF
TGCGCCAGCAGCCTATCCCACGGCTACGAGCAGTACTTC
>TRBV5-1|TRBJ2-7|many|14|TRBD1
CASSRLGQAYEQYF
TGCGCCAGCAGCCGGCTTGGACAGGCCTACGAGCAGTACTTC
>TRBV6-1|TRBJ1-3|few|15|-
CASSAGRAIADTIYF
TGTGCCAGCAGTGCCGGACGGGCAATTGCGGACACCATATATTTT
>TRBV28|TRBJ2-4|many|17|TRBD2
CASSLAGGLLAKNIQYF
TGTGCCAGCAGTTTAGCGGGAGGCCTGCTGGCCAAAAACATTCAGTACTTC
>TRBV12-3/TRBV12-4|TRBJ2-1|many|14|-
CASTPRANRGEQFF
TGTGCCAGCACCCCAAGGGCTAACCGGGGTGAGCAGTTCTTC
>TRBV6-1|TRBJ2-1|few|15|TRBD1
CASRSGQGIYNEQFF
TGTGCCAGCCGGTCGGGACAGGGGATTTACAATGAGCAGTTCTTC
>TRBV11-2|TRBJ2-5|many|12|-
CASSQGYETQYF
TGTGCCAGCAGCCAGGGATACGAGACCCAGTACTTC
>TRBV29-1|TRBJ1-1|-|12|TRBD1
CSVGGQGRKAFF
TGCAGCGTTGGAGGACAGGGGAGGAAAGCTTTCTTT
>TRBV4-1|TRBJ2-7|few|13|-
CASSHPQGDEQYF
TGCGCCAGCAGCCACCCTCAGGGTGACGAGCAGTACTTC
>TRBV19|TRBJ2-1|-|15|-
CASSLIADAYNEQFF
TGTGCCAGTAGCCTCATAGCGGATGCCTACAATGAGCAGTTCTTC
>TRBV11-2|TRBJ2-7|many|18|TRBD2
CASSLLKVLAGGPDEQYF
TGTGCCAGCAGCTTATTAAAAGTCCTAGCGGGAGGGCCTGACGAGCAGTACTTC
>TRBV29-1|TRBJ1-1|many|12|-
CSVARGNTEAFF
TGCAGCGTTGCCCGGGGGAACACTGAAGCTTTCTTT
>TRBV11-2|TRBJ1-2|many|14|TRBD1
CASSPGQGMSGYTF
TGTGCCAGCAGCCCAGGACAGGGGATGAGTGGCTACACCTTC
>TRBV2|TRBJ2-7|many|14|TRBD2
CASEGTSGINEQYF
TGTGCCAGCGAAGGGACTAGCGGGATAAACGAGCAGTACTTC
>TRBV20-1|TRBJ1-2|once|13|-
CSAHPPGNYGYTF
TGCAGTGCTCATCCTCCGGGGAACTATGGCTACACCTTC
>TRBV6-1|TRBJ2-7|-|14|TRBD2
CASTFWGGSYEQYF
TGTGCCAGCACCTTCTGGGGGGGGAGTTACGAGCAGTACTTC
>TRBV11-2|TRBJ2-1|many|14|-
CASSLDGQGSEQFF
TGTGCCAGCAGCTTAGATGGCCAGGGGTCTGAGCAGTTCTTC
>TRBV4-2|TRBJ1-5|-|15|-
CASSQDPHSNQPQHF
TGTGCCAGCAGCCAGGACCCACATAGCAATCAGCCCCAGCATTTT
>TRBV6-1|TRBJ1-6|many|14|TRBD1
CASSEQGENSPLHF
TGTGCCAGCAGTGAACAGGGGGAGAATTCACCCCTCCACTTT
>TRBV3-1|TRBJ2-7|many|14|-
CASSQGFASYEQYF
TGTGCCAGCAGCCAAGGATTTGCCTCCTACGAGCAGTACTTC
>TRBV3-1|TRBJ2-3|many|17|-
CASSQSLGTERTDTQYF
TGTGCCAGCAGCCAATCCCTAGGCACGGAACGCACAGATACGCAGTATTTT
>TRBV7-2|TRBJ2-2|-|15|-
CASSEAPSNTGELFF
TGTGCCAGCAGCGAGGCCCCCTCGAACACCGGGGAGCTGTTTTTT
>TRBV9|TRBJ1-2|-|14|TRBD1
CASRRDRGVHGYTF
TGTGCCAGCAGAAGGGACAGGGGCGTCCATGGCTACACCTTC
>TRBV5-4|TRBJ1-1|-|15|-
CASSLDGLMNTEAFF
TGTGCCAGCAGCTTGGACGGGCTCATGAACACTGAAGCTTTCTTT
>TRBV6-2/TRBV6-3|TRBJ2-1|-|13|-
CASSYQGVDEQFF
TGTGCCAGCAGTTACCAAGGGGTCGATGAGCAGTTCTTC
>TRBV28|TRBJ1-5|-|14|-
CASRPGARNQPQHF
TGTGCCAGCAGGCCGGGGGCCCGCAATCAGCCCCAGCATTTT
>TRBV20-1|TRBJ2-3|-|15|TRBD2
CSALPTAGGPDTQYF
TGCAGTGCTTTACCCACAGCGGGAGGGCCTGATACGCAGTATTTT
>TRBV5-1|TRBJ2-4|-|16|-
CASSSGQQLAKNIQYF
TGCGCCAGCAGCTCCGGACAGCAACTAGCCAAAAACATTCAGTACTTC
>TRBV2|TRBJ2-5|many|13|-
CASRTDLWETQYF
TGTGCCAGCAGAACGGACCTCTGGGAGACCCAGTACTTC
>TRBV20-1|TRBJ2-7|many|16|-
CSARGPFQRAPYEQYF
TGCAGTGCTAGAGGACCATTTCAGCGGGCACCCTACGAGCAGTACTTC
>TRBV30|TRBJ2-7|few|12|-
CAEYRPAYEQYF
TGTGCCGAATACAGGCCAGCCTACGAGCAGTACTTC